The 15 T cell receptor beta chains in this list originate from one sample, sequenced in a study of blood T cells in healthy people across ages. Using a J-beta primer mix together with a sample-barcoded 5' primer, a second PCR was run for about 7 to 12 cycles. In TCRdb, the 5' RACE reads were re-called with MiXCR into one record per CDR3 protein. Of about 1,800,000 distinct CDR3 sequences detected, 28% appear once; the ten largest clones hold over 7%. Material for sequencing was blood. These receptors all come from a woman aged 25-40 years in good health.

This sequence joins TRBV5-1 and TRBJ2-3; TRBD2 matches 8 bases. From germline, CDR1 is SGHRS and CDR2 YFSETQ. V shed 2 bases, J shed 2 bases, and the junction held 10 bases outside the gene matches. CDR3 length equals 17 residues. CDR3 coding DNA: TGCGCCAGCAGCTTCTCCGGGACTAGAGGCAACACAGATACGCAGTATTTT. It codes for CASSFSGTRGNTDTQYF.

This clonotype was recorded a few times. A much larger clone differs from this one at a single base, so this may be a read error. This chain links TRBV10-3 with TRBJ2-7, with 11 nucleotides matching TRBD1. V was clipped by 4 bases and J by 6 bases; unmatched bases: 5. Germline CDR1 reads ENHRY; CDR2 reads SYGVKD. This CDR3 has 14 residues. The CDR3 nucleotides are TGTGCCATCAGTGGAGGACAGGGGGCTGGCGAGCAGTACTTC. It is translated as CAISGGQGAGEQYF.

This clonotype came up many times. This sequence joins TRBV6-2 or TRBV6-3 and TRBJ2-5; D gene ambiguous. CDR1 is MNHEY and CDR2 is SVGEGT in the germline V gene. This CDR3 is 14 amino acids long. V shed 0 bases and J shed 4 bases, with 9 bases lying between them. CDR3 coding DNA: TGTGCCAGCAGTTACTCGAGTCCGGTAGAGACCCAGTACTTC. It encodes CASSYSSPVETQYF.

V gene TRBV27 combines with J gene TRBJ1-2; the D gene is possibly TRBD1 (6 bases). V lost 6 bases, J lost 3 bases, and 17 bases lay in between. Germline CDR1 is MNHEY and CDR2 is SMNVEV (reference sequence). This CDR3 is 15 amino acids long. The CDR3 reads CASSKGGSRDYGYTF. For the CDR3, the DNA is TGTGCCAGCAGCAAGGGGGGGAGTCGCGACTATGGCTACACCTTC.

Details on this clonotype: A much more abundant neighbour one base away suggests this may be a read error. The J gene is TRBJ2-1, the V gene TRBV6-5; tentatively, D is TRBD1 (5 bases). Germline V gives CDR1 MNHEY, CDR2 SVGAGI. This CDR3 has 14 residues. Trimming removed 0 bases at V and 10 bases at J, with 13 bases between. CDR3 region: CASSYSPDSGEQFF. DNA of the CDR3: TGTGCCAGCAGTTACTCCCCTGACAGTGGCGAGCAGTTCTTC.

The CDR3 reads CASSFRRASGTQETQYF. The CDR3 nucleotides are TGTGCCAGCAGCTTCCGTCGGGCTAGCGGGACCCAAGAGACCCAGTACTTC. The J gene is TRBJ2-5, the V gene TRBV11-2; 9 bases align to TRBD2. The CDR3 totals 17 residues. Germline trimming cut 3 bases from V and 1 base from J; bases unmatched to any gene: 9. Germline CDR1 SGHAT, CDR2 FQNNGV.

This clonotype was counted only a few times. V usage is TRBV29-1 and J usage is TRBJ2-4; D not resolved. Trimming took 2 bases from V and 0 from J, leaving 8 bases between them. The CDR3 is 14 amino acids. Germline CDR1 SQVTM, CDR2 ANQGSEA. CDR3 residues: CSVERVVAKNIQYF. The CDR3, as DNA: TGCAGCGTTGAAAGGGTAGTAGCCAAAAACATTCAGTACTTC. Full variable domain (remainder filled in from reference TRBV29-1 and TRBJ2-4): SAVISQKPSRDICQRGTSLTIQCQVDSQVTMMFWYRQQPGQSLTLIATANQGSEATYESGFVIDKFPISRPNLTFSTLTVSNMSPEDSSIYLCSVERVVAKNIQYFGAGTRLSVL.

The CDR3 nucleotides read TGTGCCAGCAGCTTAAGCCCGAGTAACCCCTACAATGAGCAGTTCTTC. It is translated as CASSLSPSNPYNEQFF. The chain couples TRBV27 to TRBJ2-1; no clear D gene. CDR3 size: 16 residues. Trimming left V 6 bases short and J 2 bases short, with 17 bases between. From germline, CDR1 is MNHEY and CDR2 SMNVEV (reference sequence).

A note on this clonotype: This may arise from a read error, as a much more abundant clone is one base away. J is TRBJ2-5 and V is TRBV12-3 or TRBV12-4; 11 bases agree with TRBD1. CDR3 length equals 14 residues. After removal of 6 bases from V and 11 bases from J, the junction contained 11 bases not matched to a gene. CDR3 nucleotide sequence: TGTGCCAGCAGACCGGGACAGGGGGGAGGGGAGCAGTACTTC. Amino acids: CASRPGQGGGEQYF.

The CDR3 DNA reads as TGCAGCGTTGCGGTGACTAGCCTGAGCACCGGGGAGCTGTTTTTT. Translation: CSVAVTSLSTGELFF. This rearrangement joins TRBV29-1 to TRBJ2-2, with 7 nucleotides matching TRBD2. This CDR3 has 15 residues. Germline values: CDR1 SQVTM, CDR2 ANQGSEA. V lost 4 bases to trimming and J lost 4 bases; unmatched junction nucleotides: 9.

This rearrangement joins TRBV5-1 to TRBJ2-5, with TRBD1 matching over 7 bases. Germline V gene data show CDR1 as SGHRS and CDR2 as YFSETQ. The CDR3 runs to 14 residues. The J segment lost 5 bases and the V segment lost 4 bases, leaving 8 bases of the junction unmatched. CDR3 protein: CASSGDSWGETQYF. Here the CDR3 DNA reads TGCGCCAGCAGCGGGGACAGCTGGGGGGAGACCCAGTACTTC. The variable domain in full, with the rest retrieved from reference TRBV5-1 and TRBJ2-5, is KAGVTQTPRYLIKTRGQQVTLSCSPISGHRSVSWYQQTPGQGLQFLFEYFSETQRNKGNFPGRFSGRQFSNSRSEMNVSTLELGDSALYLCASSGDSWGETQYFGPGTRLLVL.

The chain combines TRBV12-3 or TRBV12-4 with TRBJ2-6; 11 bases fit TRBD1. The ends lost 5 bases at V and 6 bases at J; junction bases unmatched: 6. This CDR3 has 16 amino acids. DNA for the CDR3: TGTGCCAGCAGTGGACAGGGGGCACCTAAGGCCAACGTCCTGACTTTC. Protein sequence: CASSGQGAPKANVLTF.

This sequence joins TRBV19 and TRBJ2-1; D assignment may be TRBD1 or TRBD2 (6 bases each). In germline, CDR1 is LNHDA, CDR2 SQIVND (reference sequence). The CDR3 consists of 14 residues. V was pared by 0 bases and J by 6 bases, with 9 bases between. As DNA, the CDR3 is TGTGCCAGTAGTATAGACAGGGGAGGCAATGAGCAGTTCTTC. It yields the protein CASSIDRGGNEQFF.

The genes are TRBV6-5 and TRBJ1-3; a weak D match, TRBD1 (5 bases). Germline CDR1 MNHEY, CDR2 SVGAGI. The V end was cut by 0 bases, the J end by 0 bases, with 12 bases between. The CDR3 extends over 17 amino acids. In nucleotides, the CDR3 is TGTGCCAGCAGTTACTCGGGGGTTAGGAGCTCTGGAAACACCATATATTTT. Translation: CASSYSGVRSSGNTIYF.

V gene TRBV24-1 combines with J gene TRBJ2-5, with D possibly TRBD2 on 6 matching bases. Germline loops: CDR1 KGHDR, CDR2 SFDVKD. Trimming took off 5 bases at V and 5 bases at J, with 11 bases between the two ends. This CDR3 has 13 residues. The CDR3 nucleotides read TGTGCCACCAGTGCGGGAGAGGTGGAGACCCAGTACTTC. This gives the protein CATSAGEVETQYF.